The clone carrying this TCR beta chain was seen a handful of times. This sample stems from a study of human T cells and chemical hapten exposure. At the level of the study: Patch tests put 0.01% DPC on the upper back, read at 6 days.

TCRdb reanalysed the RACE reads using MiXCR and keeps one entry per CDR3 protein. The data show roughly 90,000 distinct CDR3 sequences, with roughly 11% seen just once and roughly 1% held by the top ten. The time point denotes: patch test 3, about 24 weeks after DPC sensitization. The sample's treatment: therapeutic diphenylcyclopropenone sensitization with weekly scalp DPC. Trimming took off 7 bases at V and 10 bases at J, with 19 bases between the two ends. Per the germline V gene, CDR1 is MNHEY and CDR2 is SMNVEV (reference sequence). This CDR3 is 13 amino acids long. This receptor was obtained from a woman in her 30s with alopecia areata. Some clones in this sample may be carry-over from other donors' samples. This specimen consisted of whole blood, obtained in connection with sensitization to the hapten diphenylcyclopropenone (DPC). The chain uses TRBV27 and TRBJ1-1; tentatively, D is TRBD1 (6 bases). CDR3 in DNA: TGTGCCAGCACCATAACCAGGGGAGGGGTAGCTTTCTTT. Residues: CASTITRGGVAFF.